A selection of T cell receptor beta chains follows, all from one sample in a study of cytotoxic CD8 clonotypes in ibrutinib-treated CLL. Sequencing was performed with immunoSEQ multiplex PCR; in TCRdb, only in-frame clones are kept and a portion is missing. The repertoire holds 150,000 to 200,000 clones, with approximately 77% as singletons. Source: PBMCs, taken after 12 months of ibrutinib treatment. The receptors stem from a human donor with chronic lymphocytic leukemia. Each CDR3 is given with its conserved first and last residue. D genes are given only for firm matches. Size tells how often a clone was seen (once, few, many) or the class of an expanded clone, and some rows leave it out.

V: TRBV28
J: TRBJ1-2
size: .
D: .
DNA: TGTGCCAGCAGTTCTTATGGCTACACCTTC
CDR3: CASSSYGYTF

V: TRBV28
J: TRBJ2-5
size: .
D: .
DNA: TGTGCCAGCAAGACTGACAGGTACTTCCAAGAGACCCAGTACTTC
CDR3: CASKTDRYFQETQYF

V: TRBV28
J: TRBJ1-2
size: once
D: .
DNA: TGTGCCGGAGCAAGGAGTACATATGGCTACACCTTC
CDR3: CAGARSTYGYTF

V: TRBV4-3
J: TRBJ2-7
size: few
D: TRBD1
DNA: TGCGCCAGCAGCCTACAAAAGGGACAGTTTCGTTCCTACGAGCAGTACTTC
CDR3: CASSLQKGQFRSYEQYF

V: TRBV5-1
J: TRBJ1-1
size: .
D: .
DNA: TGCGCCAGCAGCTTGTGGGGGAACACTGAAGCTTTCTTT
CDR3: CASSLWGNTEAFF

V: TRBV9
J: TRBJ1-4
size: .
D: .
DNA: TGTGCCAGCAGCGTAGGAGGTGGGGAACTGTTTTTT
CDR3: CASSVGGGELFF

V: TRBV4-3
J: TRBJ2-2
size: .
D: TRBD2
DNA: TGCGCCAGCAGCCATCTAGCGGGAGTCCACACCGGGGAGCTGTTTTTT
CDR3: CASSHLAGVHTGELFF

V: TRBV18
J: TRBJ1-1
size: .
D: TRBD1
DNA: TGTGCCAGCTCACCTACAAGCGTACAGGGGACTGAAGCTTTCTTT
CDR3: CASSPTSVQGTEAFF

V: TRBV6-1
J: TRBJ2-7
size: .
D: .
DNA: TGTGCCAGCAGGGTGGCGGTCGAGCAGTACTTC
CDR3: CASRVAVEQYF

V: TRBV4-3
J: TRBJ2-2
size: .
D: .
DNA: TGCGCCAGCAGCCAAGTACGGGCCACCGGGGAGCTGTTTTTT
CDR3: CASSQVRATGELFF

V: TRBV28
J: TRBJ1-5
size: few
D: .
DNA: TGTGCCAGCAGGGTCGAGGACAGACGCGATCAGCCCCAGCATTTT
CDR3: CASRVEDRRDQPQHF

V: TRBV18
J: TRBJ1-2
size: .
D: TRBD1
DNA: TGTGCCAGCTCACCTGACGCGGCAGGGGGAAACTATGGCTACACCTTC
CDR3: CASSPDAAGGNYGYTF

V: TRBV7-3
J: TRBJ1-1
size: once
D: .
DNA: TGTGCCAGCAGCTCCCACTCCGGCCGGAACACTGAAGCTTTCTTT
CDR3: CASSSHSGRNTEAFF

V: TRBV13
J: TRBJ1-1
size: .
D: TRBD1
DNA: TGTGCCAGCACACCAGGGGGGACTGAAGCTTTCTTT
CDR3: CASTPGGTEAFF

V: TRBV7-8
J: TRBJ2-5
size: .
D: .
DNA: TGTGCCAGCAGCTTAAACCCAAAAGAGACCCAGTACTTC
CDR3: CASSLNPKETQYF

V: TRBV5-3
J: TRBJ1-2
size: .
D: TRBD1
DNA: TGTGCCAGAAGCGAACCGGGACAGGCAGATGGCTACACCTTC
CDR3: CARSEPGQADGYTF

V: TRBV7-2
J: TRBJ1-6
size: .
D: .
DNA: TGTGCCAGCGGGCAGGGGTATAATTCACCCCTCCACTTT
CDR3: CASGQGYNSPLHF

V: TRBV6-5
J: TRBJ1-3
size: .
D: .
DNA: TGTGCCAGCAGTTACGGGGGGTCTGGAAACACCATATATTTT
CDR3: CASSYGGSGNTIYF

V: TRBV4-3
J: TRBJ1-2
size: .
D: .
DNA: TGCGCCAGCAGCCAAGATTTTTCCGGGGCAGGCGGGTCCCTCAGAGGCTACACCTTC
CDR3: CASSQDFSGAGGSLRGYTF

V: TRBV9
J: TRBJ1-1
size: few
D: .
DNA: TGTGCCAGCAGCGTCACAGGGAACACTGAAGCTTTCTTT
CDR3: CASSVTGNTEAFF

V: TRBV7-6
J: TRBJ2-5
size: .
D: .
DNA: TGTGCCAGCAGCCCGCCCCTTGCCGAGACCCAGTACTTC
CDR3: CASSPPLAETQYF

V: TRBV28
J: TRBJ2-1
size: .
D: TRBD2
DNA: TGTGCCAGCAGGCGGGGGGGCTCCTACAATGAGCAGTTCTTC
CDR3: CASRRGGSYNEQFF